Below, 20 T cell receptor beta chains from the same sample are listed, as sequenced in a study of T cells in Graves' hyperthyroidism and ophthalmopathy. RNA transcripts gave rise to amplified TCR beta CDR3 regions. The primer set for the first-round RT-PCR of the TCR CDR3 was HTBI. MiXCR, applied by TCRdb to the multiplex PCR reads, yields one record per CDR3 protein. Of around 700,000 distinct CDR3 sequences in the sample, roughly a sixth were seen once. Sequenced: blood. The receptors here all came from a woman aged 45-65 years with Graves' hyperthyroidism that later progressed to Graves' ophthalmopathy.

This clonotype has ten or more counts. The chain joins TRBV7-9 to TRBJ2-7, with TRBD1 matching over 9 bases. This CDR3 is built from 15 residues. Germline CDR1 and CDR2: SEHNR and FQNEAQ (reference sequence). V trimming: 5 bases; J trimming: 3 bases; junction bases outside the gene matches: 8. The CDR3 loop is CASSHPGQGSYEQYF. In DNA, the CDR3 is TGTGCCAGCAGCCATCCGGGACAGGGAAGCTACGAGCAGTACTTC.

There are a few counts of this clonotype. The CDR3 region has the DNA TGTGCCATCACTAGGGCAGTCGAGGGGGGGAATGAGCAGTTCTTC. This sequence encodes CAITRAVEGGNEQFF. The chain combines TRBV10-3 with TRBJ2-1, with D maybe TRBD2 (7 bases). V was cut by 7 bases and J by 7 bases, with 20 bases left in between. The V gene's germline CDR1 is ENHRY and CDR2 SYGVKD. The CDR3 contains 15 residues.

This chain's CDR3 is CASRIQGTINNEQFF. For the CDR3, the DNA is TGTGCCAGCAGGATACAGGGGACTATTAACAATGAGCAGTTCTTC. The V call is TRBV6-1, the J call TRBJ2-1; either TRBD1 or TRBD2 may fit D (7 bases each). The CDR3 has 15 amino acids. Germline CDR1 reads MNHNS; CDR2 reads SASEGT. V shed 6 bases and J shed 5 bases, with 17 bases lying between them.

In regard to this clonotype: The missing conserved phenylalanine or tryptophan at the end of this CDR3 makes a read error likely. This rearrangement joins TRBV19 to TRBJ1-1, with D tentatively TRBD1 (6 bases). CDR3 size: 17 residues. The ends were cut back, 5 bases at V and 0 bases at J, with 19 bases in the middle. Germline values: CDR1 LNHDA, CDR2 SQIVND (reference sequence). CDR3 nucleotide sequence: TGTGCCAGTAGTCAACGCCGGGACATAGCATTGAACACTGAAGCTTTCCTT. The encoded protein is CASSQRRDIALNTEAFL.

This clonotype was observed many times. The chain's CDR3 is CASDDRGVTDTQYF. Written as DNA, the CDR3 is TGTGCCAGCGACGATAGGGGGGTCACAGATACGCAGTATTTT. The V and J genes are TRBV12-3 or TRBV12-4 and TRBJ2-3; D may correspond to TRBD1 or TRBD2 (6 bases each). V lost 8 bases and J 2 bases, leaving 14 bases between the germline ends. The CDR3 extends over 14 amino acids.

This chain joins TRBV19 and TRBJ1-4; D is perhaps TRBD1 (5 bases). V lost 8 bases, J lost 5 bases, and 15 bases lay in between. The CDR3 covers 14 residues. Germline CDR1 is LNHDA and CDR2 is SQIVND (reference sequence). The CDR3 sequence is CASRSGGSNEKLFF. DNA of the CDR3: TGTGCCAGTCGTTCCGGGGGGTCCAATGAAAAACTGTTTTTT.

The CDR3 region has the DNA TGTGCCACCAAGGAAGCCCTGAACACTGAAGCTTTCTTT. This gives the protein CATKEALNTEAFF. The rearrangement joins TRBV24-1 to TRBJ1-1; no clear D gene. In germline, CDR1 is KGHDR, CDR2 SFDVKD. Trimming left V 8 bases short and J 0 bases short, with 9 bases between. CDR3 length equals 13 residues.

This clonotype was recorded many times. The CDR3 DNA follows: TGCAGTGCTAGGGGGGACGGTCTCATGAACACTGAAGCTTTCTTT. Its protein product is CSARGDGLMNTEAFF. The chain has TRBV20-1 and TRBJ1-1; a possible D gene is TRBD1 (5 bases). The germline V and J ends were trimmed by 3 bases and 0 bases, with 14 bases remaining between them. Germline loops: CDR1 DFQATT, CDR2 SNEGSKA (reference sequence). The CDR3 has 15 residues.

The chain has TRBV10-3 and TRBJ2-7; D unresolved. Trimming removed 5 bases at V and 3 bases at J, with 8 bases between. This CDR3 is built from 12 residues. Germline lookup yields CDR1 ENHRY and CDR2 SYGVKD. The chain's CDR3 is CAISRTDYEQYF. As DNA, the CDR3 is TGTGCCATCAGTCGGACCGACTACGAGCAGTACTTC.

J is TRBJ1-1 and V is TRBV11-2; D gene ambiguous. The CDR3 loop spans 11 amino acids. V lost 4 bases and J lost 12, with 12 bases in between. Per germline, CDR1 SGHAT and CDR2 FQNNGV. The CDR3: CASSSTFSSFF. CDR3 in DNA: TGTGCCAGCAGCTCGACATTTAGTTCTTTCTTT.

The chain is built from TRBV12-3 or TRBV12-4 and TRBJ2-2, with no clear D. The CDR3 sequence is 13 residues long. V was cut by 7 bases and J by 4 bases, with 10 bases left in between. CDR3 in amino acids: CASTDPGTGELFF. Written as DNA, the CDR3 is TGTGCCAGCACCGACCCGGGCACCGGGGAGCTGTTTTTT.

CDR3 region: CSAPGQTNSPLHF. As DNA, the CDR3 is TGCAGTGCTCCAGGACAGACAAATTCACCCCTCCACTTT. The genes are TRBV20-1 and TRBJ1-6; a weak D match, TRBD1 (6 bases). CDR1 DFQATT and CDR2 SNEGSKA come from the germline V gene (reference sequence). V dropped 5 bases and J dropped 7 bases, with 12 bases sitting between them. This CDR3 has 13 amino acids.

This clonotype was recorded at least ten times. This rearrangement joins TRBV20-1 to TRBJ2-5; D gene uncertain. Germline CDR1 and CDR2: DFQATT and SNEGSKA (reference sequence). V shed 5 bases and J shed 4 bases, with 8 bases lying between them. The CDR3 runs to 11 residues. The CDR3 here is CSAHTAETQYF. CDR3 in DNA: TGCAGTGCTCATACGGCAGAGACCCAGTACTTC.

The table lists this clonotype with many counts. The chain recombines TRBV7-9 with TRBJ2-3, with D tentatively TRBD1 (5 bases). This CDR3 comprises 15 residues. Trimming left V 5 bases short and J 0 bases short, with 12 bases between. CDR1 SEHNR and CDR2 FQNEAQ come from the germline V gene (reference sequence). The CDR3 loop is CASSPRQRSTDTQYF. CDR3 coding DNA: TGTGCCAGCAGCCCCCGACAGAGGAGCACAGATACGCAGTATTTT.

The rearrangement links TRBV3-1 to TRBJ1-2; D is possibly TRBD1 (6 bases). This CDR3 has 13 amino acids. V lost 2 bases to trimming and J lost 8 bases, with 12 bases between them. Germline lookup yields CDR1 LGHDT and CDR2 YNNKEL (reference sequence). This CDR3 reads CASSQLLGGGYTF. DNA of the CDR3: TGTGCCAGCAGCCAACTGCTGGGGGGCGGCTACACCTTC.

As regards this clonotype: The junction does not match germline at one end; this may be a read error. The V call is TRBV20-1, the J call TRBJ2-5; 10 bases align to TRBD2. This CDR3 is built from 16 residues. Germline V gene data show CDR1 as DFQATT and CDR2 as SNEGSKA (reference sequence). The CDR3 is CSARELLAGLRETQNF. The CDR3 DNA follows: TGCAGTGCTAGAGAACTACTAGCGGGGCTCCGAGAGACCCAGAACTTC.

This clonotype was detected only once. One end of the junction is discordant with germline, which a read error may explain. The chain is built from TRBV7-2 and TRBJ2-1; 11 bases are a match to TRBD2. The length of the CDR3 is 16 residues. Germline CDR1 is SGHTA and CDR2 is FQGNSA. The CDR3 sequence: CASSLSGGARYDEQFF. The CDR3 DNA sequence: TGTGCCAGCAGCCTTAGCGGGGGGGCTCGCTACGATGAGCAGTTCTTC.

This clonotype was seen ten or more times. The chain combines TRBV7-9 with TRBJ1-1; D might be TRBD1 (6 bases). The CDR3 runs to 16 residues. Germline-derived CDR1 and CDR2 are SEHNR and FQNEAQ (reference sequence). V lost 1 base and J lost 1, with 13 bases in between. The CDR3 DNA follows: TGTGCCAGCAGCTTAGGGAGGGGGACGAGGAACACTGAAGCTTTCTTT. It translates to CASSLGRGTRNTEAFF. Complete variable domain (other parts from reference TRBV7-9 and TRBJ1-1): DTGVSQNPRHKITKRGQNVTFRCDPISEHNRLYWYRQTLGQGPEFLTYFQNEAQLEKSRLLSDRFSAERPKGSFSTLEIQRTEQGDSAMYLCASSLGRGTRNTEAFFGQGTRLTVV.

This clonotype has more than one count but fewer than ten. This chain links TRBV9 with TRBJ1-1, with unresolved D. Germline values: CDR1 SGDLS, CDR2 YYNGEE. The V and J ends lost 3 bases and 5 bases respectively, with 14 bases between them. The CDR3 is 14 amino acids. DNA of the CDR3: TGTGCCAGCAGCGCGAAACAGCGCGGGACTGAAGCTTTCTTT. Protein product: CASSAKQRGTEAFF.

The genes are TRBV7-9 and TRBJ2-5, with D perhaps matching TRBD1 or TRBD2 (5 bases each). Germline V gene data show CDR1 as SEHNR and CDR2 as FQNEAQ (reference sequence). The CDR3 sequence is 15 residues long. Trimming removed 2 bases at V and 1 base at J, with 11 bases between. CDR3 protein: CASSLNGAGQETQYF. The CDR3 DNA follows: TGTGCCAGCAGCTTAAACGGGGCAGGCCAAGAGACCCAGTACTTC.